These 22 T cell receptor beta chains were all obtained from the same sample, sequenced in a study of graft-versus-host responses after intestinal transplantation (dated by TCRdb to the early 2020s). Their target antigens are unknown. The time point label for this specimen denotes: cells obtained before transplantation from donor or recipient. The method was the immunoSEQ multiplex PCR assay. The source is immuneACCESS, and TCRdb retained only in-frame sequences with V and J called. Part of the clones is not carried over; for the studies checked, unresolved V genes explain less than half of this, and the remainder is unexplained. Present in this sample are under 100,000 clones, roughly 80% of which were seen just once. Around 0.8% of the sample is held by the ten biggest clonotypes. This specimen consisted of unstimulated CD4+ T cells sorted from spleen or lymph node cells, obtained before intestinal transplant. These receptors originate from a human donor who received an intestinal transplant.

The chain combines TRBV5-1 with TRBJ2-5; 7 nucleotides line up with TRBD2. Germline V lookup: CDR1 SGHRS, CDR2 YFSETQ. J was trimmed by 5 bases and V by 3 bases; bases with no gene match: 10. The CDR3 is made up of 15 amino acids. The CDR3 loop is CASSSRTSGAETQYF. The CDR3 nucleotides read TGCGCCAGCAGCTCTAGGACTAGTGGGGCGGAGACCCAGTACTTC.

This CDR3 is CASRIGQGSYEQYF. The CDR3 DNA reads as TGTGCCAGCAGGATCGGACAGGGGTCCTACGAGCAGTACTTC. The genes are TRBV5-4 and TRBJ2-7, with 9 bases aligning to TRBD1. Per germline, CDR1 SGHNT and CDR2 YYREEE (reference sequence). CDR3 size: 14 residues. With 5 bases clipped from V and 1 base from J, the junction kept 4 bases outside the gene matches.

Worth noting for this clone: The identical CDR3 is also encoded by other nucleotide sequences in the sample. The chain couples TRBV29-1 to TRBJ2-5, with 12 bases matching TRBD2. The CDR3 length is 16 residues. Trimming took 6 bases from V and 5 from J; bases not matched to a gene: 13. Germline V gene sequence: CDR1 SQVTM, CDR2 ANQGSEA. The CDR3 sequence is CSVPKGGLAGGETQYF. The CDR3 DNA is TGCAGCGTCCCCAAAGGCGGGCTAGCGGGGGGGGAGACCCAGTACTTC.

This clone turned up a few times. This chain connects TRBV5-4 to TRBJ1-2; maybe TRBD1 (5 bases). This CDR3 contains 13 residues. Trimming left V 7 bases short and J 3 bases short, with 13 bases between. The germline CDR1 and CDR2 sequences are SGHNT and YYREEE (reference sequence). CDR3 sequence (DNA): TGTGCCAGCGGAGGACGGGGGTACTATGGCTACACCTTC. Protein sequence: CASGGRGYYGYTF.

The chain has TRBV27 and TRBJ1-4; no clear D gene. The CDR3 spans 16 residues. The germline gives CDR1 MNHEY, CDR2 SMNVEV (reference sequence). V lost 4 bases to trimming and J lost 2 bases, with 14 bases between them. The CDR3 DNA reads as TGTGCCAGCAGTTGGTCCGTCGCAGGTACTAATGAAAAACTGTTTTTT. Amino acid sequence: CASSWSVAGTNEKLFF.

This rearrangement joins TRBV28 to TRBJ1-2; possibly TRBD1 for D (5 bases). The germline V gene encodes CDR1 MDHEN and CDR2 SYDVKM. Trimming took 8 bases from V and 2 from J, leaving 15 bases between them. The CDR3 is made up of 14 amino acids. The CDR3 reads CASDRGGENYGYTF. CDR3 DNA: TGTGCCAGCGACCGGGGGGGGGAGAACTATGGCTACACCTTC.

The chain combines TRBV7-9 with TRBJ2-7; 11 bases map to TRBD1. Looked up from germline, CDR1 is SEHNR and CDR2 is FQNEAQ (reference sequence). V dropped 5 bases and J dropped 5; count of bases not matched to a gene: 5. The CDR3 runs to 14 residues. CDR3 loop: CASSQRTGGDEQYF. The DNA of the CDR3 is TGTGCCAGCAGCCAACGGACAGGGGGCGACGAGCAGTACTTC. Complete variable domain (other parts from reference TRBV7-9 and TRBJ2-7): DTGVSQNPRHKITKRGQNVTFRCDPISEHNRLYWYRQTLGQGPEFLTYFQNEAQLEKSRLLSDRFSAERPKGSFSTLEIQRTEQGDSAMYLCASSQRTGGDEQYFGPGTRLTVT.

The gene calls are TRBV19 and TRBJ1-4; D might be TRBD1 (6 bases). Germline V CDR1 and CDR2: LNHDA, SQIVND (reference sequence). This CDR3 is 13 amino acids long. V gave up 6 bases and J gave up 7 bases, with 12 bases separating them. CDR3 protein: CASSLGGGEKLFF. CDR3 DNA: TGTGCCAGTAGCCTAGGGGGGGGTGAAAAACTGTTTTTT.

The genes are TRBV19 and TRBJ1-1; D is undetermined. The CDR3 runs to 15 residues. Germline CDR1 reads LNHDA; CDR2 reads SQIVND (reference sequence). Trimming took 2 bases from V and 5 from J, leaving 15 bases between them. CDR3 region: CASSINSKGPTEAFF. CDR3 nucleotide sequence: TGTGCCAGTAGTATAAACAGCAAAGGTCCAACTGAAGCTTTCTTT.

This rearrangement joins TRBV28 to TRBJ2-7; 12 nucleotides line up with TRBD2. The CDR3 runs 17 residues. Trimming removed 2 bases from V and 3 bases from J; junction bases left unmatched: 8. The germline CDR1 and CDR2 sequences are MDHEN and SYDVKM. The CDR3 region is CASSLGLAGGKIYEQYF. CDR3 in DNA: TGTGCCAGCAGTTTAGGGCTAGCGGGAGGGAAAATCTACGAGCAGTACTTC.

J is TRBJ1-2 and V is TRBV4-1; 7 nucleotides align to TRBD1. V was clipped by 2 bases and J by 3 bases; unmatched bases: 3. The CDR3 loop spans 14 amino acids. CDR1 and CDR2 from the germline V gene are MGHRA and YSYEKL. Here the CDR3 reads CASSQTGAHYGYTF. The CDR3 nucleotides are TGCGCCAGCAGCCAAACAGGGGCGCACTATGGCTACACCTTC.

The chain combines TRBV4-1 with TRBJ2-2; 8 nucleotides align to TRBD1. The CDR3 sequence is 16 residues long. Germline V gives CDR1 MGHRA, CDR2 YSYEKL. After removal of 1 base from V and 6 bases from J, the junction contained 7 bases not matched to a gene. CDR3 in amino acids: CASSQGRGQGPGELFF. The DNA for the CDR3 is TGCGCCAGCAGCCAAGGCCGAGGACAGGGCCCCGGGGAGCTGTTTTTT.

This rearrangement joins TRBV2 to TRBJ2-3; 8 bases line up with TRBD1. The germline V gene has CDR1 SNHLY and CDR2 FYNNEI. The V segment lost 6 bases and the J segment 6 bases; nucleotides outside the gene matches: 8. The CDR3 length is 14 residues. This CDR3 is CASRAGQGWDTQYF. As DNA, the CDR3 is TGTGCCAGCAGAGCTGGACAGGGTTGGGATACGCAGTATTTT.

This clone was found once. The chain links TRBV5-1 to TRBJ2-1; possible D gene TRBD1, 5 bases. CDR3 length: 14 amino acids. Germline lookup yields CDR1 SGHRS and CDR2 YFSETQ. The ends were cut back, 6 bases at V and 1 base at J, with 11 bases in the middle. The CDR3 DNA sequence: TGCGCCAGCACACCCCCAGGGTCCTACAATGAGCAGTTCTTC. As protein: CASTPPGSYNEQFF. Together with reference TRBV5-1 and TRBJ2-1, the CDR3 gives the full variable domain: KAGVTQTPRYLIKTRGQQVTLSCSPISGHRSVSWYQQTPGQGLQFLFEYFSETQRNKGNFPGRFSGRQFSNSRSEMNVSTLELGDSALYLCASTPPGSYNEQFFGPGTRLTVL.

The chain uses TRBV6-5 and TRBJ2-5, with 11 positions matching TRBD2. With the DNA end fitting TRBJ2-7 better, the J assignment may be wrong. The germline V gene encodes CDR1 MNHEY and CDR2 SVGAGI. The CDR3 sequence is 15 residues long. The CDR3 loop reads CASSLTSGSSYEQYF. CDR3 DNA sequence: TGTGCCAGCAGTCTTACTAGCGGGAGCTCCTACGAGCAGTACTTC.

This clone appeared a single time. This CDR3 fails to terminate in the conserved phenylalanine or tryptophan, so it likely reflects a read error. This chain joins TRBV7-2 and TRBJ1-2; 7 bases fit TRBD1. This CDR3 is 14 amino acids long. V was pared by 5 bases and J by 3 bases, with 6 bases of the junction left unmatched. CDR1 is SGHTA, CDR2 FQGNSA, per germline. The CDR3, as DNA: TGTGCCAGCAGCCACCGGACAGGCGACTATGGCTACACCTCC. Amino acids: CASSHRTGDYGYTS.

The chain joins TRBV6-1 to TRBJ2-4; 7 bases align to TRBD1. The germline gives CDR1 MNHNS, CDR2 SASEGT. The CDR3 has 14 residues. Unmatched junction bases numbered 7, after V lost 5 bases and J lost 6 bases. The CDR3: CASSLSTGPNIQYF. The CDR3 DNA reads TGTGCCAGCAGTCTCTCGACAGGGCCAAACATTCAGTACTTC.

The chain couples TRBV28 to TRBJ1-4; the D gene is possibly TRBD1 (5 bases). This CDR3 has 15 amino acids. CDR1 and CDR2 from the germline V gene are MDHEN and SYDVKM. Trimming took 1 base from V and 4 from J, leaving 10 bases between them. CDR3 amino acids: CASSLFYRINEKLFF. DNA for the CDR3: TGTGCCAGCAGTTTATTTTACAGGATTAATGAAAAACTGTTTTTT.

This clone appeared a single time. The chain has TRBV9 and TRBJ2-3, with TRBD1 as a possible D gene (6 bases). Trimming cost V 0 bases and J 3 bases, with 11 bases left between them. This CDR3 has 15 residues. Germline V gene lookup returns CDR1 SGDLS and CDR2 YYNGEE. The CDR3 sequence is CASSVARGRTDTQYF. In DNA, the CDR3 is TGTGCCAGCAGCGTAGCCAGGGGAAGAACAGATACGCAGTATTTT.

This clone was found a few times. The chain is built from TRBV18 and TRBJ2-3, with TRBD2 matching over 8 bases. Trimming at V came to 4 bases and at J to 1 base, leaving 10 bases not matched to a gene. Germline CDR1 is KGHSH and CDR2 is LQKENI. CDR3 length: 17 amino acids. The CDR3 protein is CASSRSISGDGTDTQYF. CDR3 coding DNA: TGTGCCAGCTCACGATCAATTAGCGGGGATGGCACAGATACGCAGTATTTT.

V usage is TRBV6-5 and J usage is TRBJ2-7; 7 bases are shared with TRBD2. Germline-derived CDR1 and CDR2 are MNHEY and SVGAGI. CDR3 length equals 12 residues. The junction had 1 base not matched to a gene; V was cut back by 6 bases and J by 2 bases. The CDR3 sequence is CASSGLAYEQYF. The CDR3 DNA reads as TGTGCCAGCAGCGGACTAGCCTACGAGCAGTACTTC.

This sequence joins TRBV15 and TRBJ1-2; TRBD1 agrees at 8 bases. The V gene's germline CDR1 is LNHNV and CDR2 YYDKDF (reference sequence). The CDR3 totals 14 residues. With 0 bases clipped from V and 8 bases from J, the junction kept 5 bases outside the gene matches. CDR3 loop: CATSRDQGAFGYTF. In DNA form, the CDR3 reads TGTGCCACCAGCAGAGACCAGGGGGCCTTCGGCTACACCTTC.